Presented here are 14 T cell receptor beta chains from one specimen sequenced in a study of CD8+ T cells in alopecia areata. cDNA serving as the sequencing template came from extracted, reverse transcribed RNA. Method: immunoSEQ multiplex PCR; TCRdb's copy keeps in-frame clones and lacks some. The repertoire includes approximately 99,000 clones, roughly 64% of them detected once, and 20% to 25% sits in the top ten. Material for sequencing was CD8+ T cells sorted from blood. Receptor source: a human donor in good health.

A note on this clone: The junction differs from germline at one of its ends, possibly a read error. This sequence joins TRBV7-7 and TRBJ2-2; D is perhaps TRBD1 (5 bases). The germline CDR1 and CDR2 sequences are SSHAT and FNYEAQ (reference sequence). The CDR3 runs to 15 residues. In nucleotides, the CDR3 is TGTGCTAGCAGCTTGAGACAGACGAACACCGGGGAGCTGTTTTTT. It specifies CASSLRQTNTGELFF.

The chain recombines TRBV9 with TRBJ2-7; TRBD1 or TRBD2 may be the D gene (5 bases each). The V and J ends lost 0 bases and 0 bases respectively, with 10 bases between them. The CDR3 extends over 15 amino acids. Germline CDR1 SGDLS, CDR2 YYNGEE. The chain's CDR3 is CASSVGGAPSYEQYF. The CDR3 coding sequence is TGTGCCAGCAGCGTAGGAGGGGCCCCCTCCTACGAGCAGTACTTC.

The V gene is TRBV19, the J gene TRBJ2-6; TRBD1 matches 7 bases. The trim removed 3 bases at V and 0 bases at J, leaving 5 bases unmatched. This CDR3 contains 17 residues. Looked up from germline, CDR1 is LNHDA and CDR2 is SQIVND (reference sequence). The chain's CDR3 is CASSIRQGYSGANVLTF. The CDR3 DNA sequence: TGTGCCAGTAGTATCCGACAGGGCTACTCTGGGGCCAACGTCCTGACTTTC.

CDR3 amino acids: CASSEFRLAGVHDEQFF. CDR3 bases: TGTGCCAGCAGTGAATTCCGGCTAGCGGGGGTACACGATGAGCAGTTCTTC. The chain combines TRBV25-1 with TRBJ2-1; TRBD2 agrees at 10 bases. V trimming: 1 base; J trimming: 8 bases; junction bases outside the gene matches: 11. The length of the CDR3 is 17 residues. Per the germline V gene, CDR1 is MGHDK and CDR2 is SYGVNS.

CDR3 DNA: TGTGCCAGCAGCTCAATTGGGGAGGGAGGGGGCCAAGAGACCCAGTACTTC. Residues: CASSSIGEGGGQETQYF. The V and J genes are TRBV7-8 and TRBJ2-5; D possibly corresponds to TRBD2 (7 bases). CDR1 and CDR2 (germline): SGHVS, FQNEAQ. The V end lost 4 bases, the J end lost 1 base, and 19 bases lay between the germline ends. The CDR3 sequence is 17 residues long.

This chain joins TRBV13 and TRBJ1-1, with unresolved D. The CDR3 sequence is 14 residues long. Trimming pared 2 bases from V and 0 bases from J, leaving 7 bases between. The V gene's germline CDR1 is PRHDT and CDR2 FYEKMQ (reference sequence). The CDR3 coding sequence is TGTGCCAGCAGCTTATTTTGGGTGAACACTGAAGCTTTCTTT. Its protein product is CASSLFWVNTEAFF.

The rearrangement joins TRBV27 to TRBJ1-6; D perhaps matches TRBD1 (6 bases). Per the germline V gene, CDR1 is MNHEY and CDR2 is SMNVEV (reference sequence). V lost 6 bases and J lost 8, with 14 bases in between. The CDR3 has 14 amino acids. CDR3 protein: CASRRKDSYSPLHF. CDR3 sequence (DNA): TGTGCCAGCAGGAGGAAGGACAGTTATTCACCCCTCCACTTT.

The chain carries TRBV5-6 and TRBJ1-2; tentatively, D is TRBD1 (5 bases). With 0 bases removed from V and 4 bases from J, the gap between germline ends came to 7 bases. CDR1 is SGHDT and CDR2 is YYEEEE in the germline V gene. CDR3 size: 13 residues. The CDR3, as DNA: TGTGCCAGCAGCTTGGGTGACAGCTATGGCTACACCTTC. This codes for CASSLGDSYGYTF.

The chain combines TRBV27 with TRBJ1-4; unclear D gene. The CDR3 loop spans 13 amino acids. Looked up from germline, CDR1 is MNHEY and CDR2 is SMNVEV (reference sequence). The V and J ends lost 3 bases and 8 bases respectively, with 10 bases between them. The CDR3 region has the DNA TGTGCCAGCAGTTTGTCTATATGGGAAAAACTGTTTTTT. Translation: CASSLSIWEKLFF.

The chain couples TRBV2 to TRBJ2-5, with a weak D call TRBD1 (5 bases). This CDR3 contains 13 residues. Per the germline V gene, CDR1 is SNHLY and CDR2 is FYNNEI. The V end lost 5 bases, the J end lost 5 bases, and 12 bases lay between the germline ends. The CDR3 DNA is TGTGCCAGCAGTTTCTTTGGGGCCGAGACCCAGTACTTC. Encoded protein: CASSFFGAETQYF.

V gene TRBV10-3 combines with J gene TRBJ1-2; D is perhaps TRBD1 (5 bases). The V gene lost 3 bases and the J gene lost 3 bases, with 11 bases spanning the gap. Germline CDR1 reads ENHRY; CDR2 reads SYGVKD. CDR3 length: 14 residues. The CDR3 loop is CAISEAGVYYGYTF. CDR3 nucleotides: TGTGCCATCAGTGAAGCGGGGGTTTACTATGGCTACACCTTC.

The gene calls are TRBV6-4 and TRBJ2-2; perhaps TRBD2 as D (5 bases). Germline lookup yields CDR1 MRHNA and CDR2 SNTAGT. This CDR3 comprises 16 residues. Trimming shortened V by 2 bases and J by 5 bases, and 15 bases separated the two germline ends. CDR3: CASSDTRVVETGELFF. CDR3 in DNA: TGTGCCAGCAGTGACACGAGGGTAGTGGAGACCGGGGAGCTGTTTTTT.

This clone counts as medium-sized. The V call is TRBV2, the J call TRBJ2-3; 14 bases map to TRBD2. J lost 6 bases, V lost 10 bases, and 9 bases had no gene match. Germline V CDR1 and CDR2: SNHLY, FYNNEI. This CDR3 comprises 15 residues. CDR3 protein: CATRRTSGGMDTQYF. CDR3 coding DNA: TGTGCCACCAGACGGACTAGCGGGGGGATGGATACGCAGTATTTT.

This rearrangement joins TRBV7-2 to TRBJ2-5; possibly TRBD1 or TRBD2 for D (5 bases each). The V gene's germline CDR1 is SGHTA and CDR2 FQGNSA. The CDR3 length is 15 residues. V was clipped by 5 bases and J by 2 bases, with 15 bases between them. The CDR3 is CASSADSEGQETQYF. Written as DNA, the CDR3 is TGTGCCAGCAGCGCGGACTCTGAGGGGCAAGAGACCCAGTACTTC.